This entry is about one T cell receptor (beta chain). Its antigen is unidentified. This sample's treatment: oral pan-JAK inhibitor, 5-10 mg twice daily. The investigators collected lesional scalp punch biopsies and peripheral blood from alopecia areata patients. The data belong to a study of CD8+ T cells in alopecia areata. The study's findings and limits: Higher clonality and more expanded CD8+ clones appeared in lesional than normal scalp. Under tofacitinib, numerous expanded lesional clonotypes remained detectable in scalp and blood.

Sequencing used cDNA as its template, made by extracting RNA and reverse transcribing it. Some clones are missing from TCRdb's copy, which holds only in-frame ones; the method was immunoSEQ multiplex PCR. The data contain 95,000 to 150,000 clones, 50% to 55% of them singletons. The clonotype was recovered from a human donor with alopecia areata. The material sequenced was CD4+ T cells sorted from blood, taken at week 4, from a patient treated with tofacitinib.

The chain's CDR3 is CASSGAVGREAYEQYF. In DNA, the CDR3 is TGTGCCAGCAGTGGGGCCGTAGGCAGGGAAGCCTACGAGCAGTACTTC. The gene calls are TRBV2 and TRBJ2-7; perhaps TRBD1 as D (5 bases). CDR3 length: 16 amino acids. Germline V gene sequence: CDR1 SNHLY, CDR2 FYNNEI. V was clipped by 4 bases and J by 2 bases, with 18 bases between them.